These 3 T cell receptor beta chains were sequenced from one sample in a study of blood T cell repertoires in COVID-19. Some clones are missing from TCRdb's copy, which holds only in-frame ones; the method was immunoSEQ multiplex PCR. Of 150,000 to 200,000 clones in the sample, approximately 92% are singletons; the top ten hold 3.5% to 5%. The specimen sequenced was peripheral blood. The receptors come from a woman in her fifties or sixties with acute or convalescent COVID-19.

The chain couples TRBV6-5 to TRBJ2-3; TRBD1 matches 10 bases. Germline CDR1 reads MNHEY; CDR2 reads SVGAGI. V lost 2 bases to trimming and J lost 2 bases; unmatched junction nucleotides: 4. The CDR3 runs to 16 residues. The CDR3 protein is CASSYGTGALTDTQYF. The CDR3 bases are TGTGCCAGCAGTTACGGGACAGGGGCCCTCACAGATACGCAGTATTTT.

The CDR3 spells CATSRDRVGSQGYTF. The DNA for the CDR3 is TGTGCCACCAGCAGAGATCGGGTGGGTTCCCAAGGCTACACCTTC. The V call is TRBV15, the J call TRBJ1-2; no clear D. V dropped 0 bases and J dropped 8 bases, with 16 bases sitting between them. Germline-derived CDR1 and CDR2 are LNHNV and YYDKDF (reference sequence). The CDR3 has 15 residues.

The chain couples TRBV10-3 to TRBJ1-2, with D uncertain. The ends were cut back, 7 bases at V and 6 bases at J, with 18 bases in the middle. CDR3 length equals 14 residues. Per germline, CDR1 ENHRY and CDR2 SYGVKD. The CDR3 nucleotides read TGTGCCATCAAATCGGGCAGGCGCGGGGATGGCTACACCTTC. As protein: CAIKSGRRGDGYTF.